The 13 T cell receptor beta chains reported below all come from one sample, sequenced in a study of control samples from healthy donors and cancer patients. Generated by immunoSEQ multiplex PCR, the TCRdb table keeps only in-frame clones and is missing some. This table has 140,000 or so clones, approximately 92% appearing once. Sequencing was done on a sample of blood. The source is a man younger than 40 in good health.

The chain couples TRBV10-2 to TRBJ2-1, with D possibly matching TRBD1 (6 bases). The CDR3 is 13 residues long. The germline gives CDR1 WSHSY, CDR2 SAAADI. V lost 6 bases and J lost 0, with 6 bases in between. Here the CDR3 reads CASRDSSYNEQFF. CDR3 bases: TGCGCCAGCAGGGACAGCTCCTACAATGAGCAGTTCTTC.

This chain uses TRBV14 with TRBJ1-1; D is undetermined. V was shortened by 0 bases and J by 5 bases, with 13 bases between the two germline ends. Per germline, CDR1 SGHDN and CDR2 FVKESK. The CDR3 is 15 residues long. In nucleotides, the CDR3 is TGTGCCAGCAGCCAAGATCTCGGAGAGTTGACTGAAGCTTTCTTT. This translates into CASSQDLGELTEAFF. Full variable domain (remainder filled in from reference TRBV14 and TRBJ1-1): EAGVTQFPSHSVIEKGQTVTLRCDPISGHDNLYWYRRVMGKEIKFLLHFVKESKQDESGMPNNRFLAERTGGTYSTLKVQPAELEDSGVYFCASSQDLGELTEAFFGQGTRLTVV.

The gene calls are TRBV2 and TRBJ1-1, with D tentatively TRBD1 (5 bases). The CDR3 covers 15 residues. With 5 bases removed from V and 3 bases from J, the gap between germline ends came to 16 bases. Germline-derived CDR1 and CDR2 are SNHLY and FYNNEI. The CDR3 region has the DNA TGTGCCAGCAGTTCCATTTCTTTGACAGACACTGAAGCTTTCTTT. Translated: CASSSISLTDTEAFF. The variable domain in full, completed from reference TRBV2 and TRBJ1-1, reads EPEVTQTPSHQVTQMGQEVILRCVPISNHLYFYWYRQILGQKVEFLVSFYNNEISEKSEIFDDQFSVERPDGSNFTLKIRSTKLEDSAMYFCASSSISLTDTEAFFGQGTRLTVV.

Details on this clone: The junction and the germline gene differ at one end; a read error may be behind it. The CDR3 DNA reads as TGTGCCAGCAATTTAAGGGACAACACTGAAGCTTTCTTT. Residues: CASNLRDNTEAFF. The V gene is TRBV12-3 or TRBV12-4, the J gene TRBJ1-1; D might be TRBD1 (5 bases). CDR3 length equals 13 residues.

The CDR3 is CASSLPVQDGDTQYF. Written as DNA, the CDR3 is TGTGCCAGCAGCTTGCCCGTGCAGGATGGGGATACGCAGTATTTT. V usage is TRBV5-5 and J usage is TRBJ2-3; D gene uncertain. The CDR3 extends over 15 amino acids. With 1 base removed from V and 6 bases from J, the gap between germline ends came to 15 bases. CDR1 and CDR2 (germline): SGHKS, YYEKEE (reference sequence).

The genes are TRBV30 and TRBJ1-4, with 7 bases matching TRBD1. Germline CDR1 is GTSNPN and CDR2 is SVGIG (reference sequence). This CDR3 comprises 15 residues. Trimming cost V 6 bases and J 3 bases; bases outside gene matches: 10. The CDR3 sequence: CACTVGGTANEKLFF. CDR3 coding DNA: TGTGCCTGTACAGTGGGGGGGACAGCTAATGAAAAACTGTTTTTT.

A remark on this clone: At the DNA level, this CDR3 is encoded by other sequences in the same sample as well. The V gene is TRBV5-1, the J gene TRBJ1-3, with D tentatively TRBD1 (5 bases). CDR3 size: 14 residues. Germline CDR1 is SGHRS and CDR2 is YFSETQ. Between the trimmed V and J ends, which lost 2 bases and 1 base, there was a span of 7 bases. The CDR3, as DNA: TGCGCCAGCAGCTTACGGGGGTCTGGAAACACCATATATTTT. It is translated as CASSLRGSGNTIYF.

The rearrangement links TRBV23-1 to TRBJ1-3, with TRBD1 identical over 8 bases. Being an ORF, TRBV23-1 has a function that is uncertain. Trimming removed 1 base from V and 6 bases from J; junction bases left unmatched: 8. The CDR3 extends over 16 amino acids. As DNA, the CDR3 is TGCGCCAGCAGTCAATATAAGACAGGGGTTAAAAACACCATATATTTT. It specifies CASSQYKTGVKNTIYF.

V gene TRBV5-6 combines with J gene TRBJ2-7, with no clear D. The CDR3 is made up of 13 amino acids. Trimming removed 0 bases at V and 7 bases at J, with 11 bases between. Germline loops: CDR1 SGHDT, CDR2 YYEEEE. CDR3 loop: CASSLGSIKEQYF. Written as DNA, the CDR3 is TGTGCCAGCAGCTTGGGATCGATAAAGGAGCAGTACTTC.

Only one count was recorded for this clone. V gene TRBV2 combines with J gene TRBJ1-1, with unresolved D. The CDR3 totals 10 residues. V was shortened by 4 bases and J by 7 bases, with 4 bases between the two germline ends. Germline CDR1 and CDR2: SNHLY and FYNNEI. CDR3 in amino acids: CASSVSEAFF. The CDR3 region has the DNA TGTGCCAGCAGTGTAAGTGAAGCTTTCTTT.

The gene calls are TRBV6-6 and TRBJ2-2; D is unclear. Germline V lookup: CDR1 MNHNY, CDR2 SVGAGI (reference sequence). The CDR3 spans 14 residues. V lost 6 bases and J 1 base, leaving 9 bases between the germline ends. The CDR3 here is CASSRFENTGELFF. CDR3 sequence (DNA): TGTGCCAGCAGCCGTTTCGAGAACACCGGGGAGCTGTTTTTT.

This clone was picked up one time. This rearrangement joins TRBV7-9 to TRBJ1-1, with TRBD1 identical over 7 bases. With 5 bases clipped from V and 0 bases from J, the junction kept 6 bases outside the gene matches. This CDR3 has 15 amino acids. Germline V gives CDR1 SEHNR, CDR2 FQNEAQ (reference sequence). CDR3 coding DNA: TGTGCCAGCAGCCTCATTACAGGGGTGAACACTGAAGCTTTCTTT. Its translation is CASSLITGVNTEAFF.

The chain employs TRBV10-3 and TRBJ1-3, with D perhaps TRBD1 (6 bases). Germline V CDR1 and CDR2: ENHRY, SYGVKD. This CDR3 contains 15 residues. Deletions cut 11 bases from V and 1 base from J, with 18 bases between. CDR3 amino acids: CAARDTGWSGNTIYF. Written as DNA, the CDR3 is TGTGCCGCCCGGGACACAGGTTGGTCTGGAAACACCATATATTTT.